This passage covers 5 T cell receptor beta chains from one sample sequenced in a study of blood T cells in healthy people across ages. A J-beta primer mix and a sample-barcoded 5' primer were used in a second PCR of about 7 to 11 cycles. TCRdb processed the 5' RACE reads anew with MiXCR; each CDR3 protein has one entry. The table has about 680,000 distinct CDR3 sequences, over 45% seen once. The specimen was blood. The origin of the receptors is a woman aged 60-75 years in good health.

The rearrangement uses TRBV12-3 or TRBV12-4 and TRBJ2-5, with D hard to call. There are 14 residues in the CDR3. Trimming shortened V by 7 bases and J by 0 bases, and 12 bases separated the two germline ends. Here the CDR3 DNA reads TGTGCCAGCACCGTGGATGGGTACCAAGAGACCCAGTACTTC. Protein product: CASTVDGYQETQYF.

This clonotype turned up a few times. The chain joins TRBV29-1 to TRBJ2-7, with D possibly matching TRBD2 (5 bases). Between the trimmed V and J ends, which lost 7 bases and 3 bases, there was a span of 10 bases. The CDR3 length is 11 residues. Germline V lookup: CDR1 SQVTM, CDR2 ANQGSEA. The CDR3 DNA reads TGCAGCGCCGCCGGGGACTACGAGCAGTACTTC. It yields the protein CSAAGDYEQYF.

This clonotype was seen repeatedly, ten times or more. The gene calls are TRBV3-1 and TRBJ2-3; D is perhaps TRBD1 or TRBD2 (5 bases each). The germline V gene encodes CDR1 LGHDT and CDR2 YNNKEL (reference sequence). This CDR3 contains 14 residues. Trimming took off 1 base at V and 6 bases at J, with 11 bases between the two ends. The CDR3 bases are TGTGCCAGCAGCCAAGGGGACCCCCTGGATACGCAGTATTTT. Translating gives CASSQGDPLDTQYF.

The CDR3 DNA sequence: TGTGCCAGCAGTTACTCGAGCAGGCAAGAGACCCAGTACTTC. This translates into CASSYSSRQETQYF. The chain uses TRBV6-6 and TRBJ2-5; D call uncertain. The CDR3 is made up of 14 amino acids. V dropped 0 bases and J dropped 2 bases, with 7 bases sitting between them. CDR1 and CDR2 (germline): MNHNY, SVGAGI (reference sequence).

With respect to this clonotype: The junction and the germline gene differ at one end; a read error may be behind it. V gene TRBV29-1 combines with J gene TRBJ1-4, with 8 bases lining up with TRBD1. The CDR3 runs 16 residues. Germline V gene lookup returns CDR1 SQVTM and CDR2 ANQGSEA. DNA for the CDR3: TGCAGCGTCCTTGGACAGGGTGCGGCGACTAATGAAAAACCGTTTTTT. Translated, it gives CSVLGQGAATNEKPFF. Filled out from reference TRBV29-1 and TRBJ1-4, the complete variable domain reads SAVISQKPSRDICQRGTSLTIQCQVDSQVTMMFWYRQQPGQSLTLIATANQGSEATYESGFVIDKFPISRPNLTFSTLTVSNMSPEDSSIYLCSVLGQGAATNEKPFFGSGTQLSVL.